These 10 T cell receptor beta chains were all obtained from the same sample, sequenced in a study of blood T cell repertoires in COVID-19. Method: immunoSEQ multiplex PCR; TCRdb's copy keeps in-frame clones and lacks some. The sample has around 300,000 clones; roughly nine tenths are singletons. Sequencing was performed on peripheral blood. Source of these receptors: a man aged 18-30 years with active or convalescent COVID-19.

V usage is TRBV7-9 and J usage is TRBJ2-1; D not resolved. CDR1 is SEHNR, CDR2 FQNEAQ, per germline (reference sequence). The CDR3 is 13 residues long. V was cut by 8 bases and J by 0 bases, with 8 bases left in between. The CDR3 DNA is TGTGCCAGCGTGGCTAGCTCCTACAATGAGCAGTTCTTC. Protein product: CASVASSYNEQFF.

This chain joins TRBV28 and TRBJ2-3, with D possibly TRBD1 on 5 matching bases. The germline V and J ends were trimmed by 5 bases and 3 bases, with 18 bases remaining between them. This CDR3 spans 16 amino acids. Germline assignment: CDR1 MDHEN and CDR2 SYDVKM. In DNA, the CDR3 is TGTGCCAGCAGTCCCTTGACTCCGAAGGGGACAGATACGCAGTATTTT. Translation gives CASSPLTPKGTDTQYF.

This clone was recorded once. V gene TRBV27 combines with J gene TRBJ2-7; TRBD2 aligns across 7 bases. The CDR3 covers 14 residues. V shed 6 bases, J shed 0 bases, and the junction held 5 bases outside the gene matches. Germline-derived CDR1 and CDR2 are MNHEY and SMNVEV (reference sequence). CDR3 DNA: TGTGCCAGCAGGTCTGGGAGGGGCTCCTACGAGCAGTACTTC. Its translation is CASRSGRGSYEQYF.

J is TRBJ2-7 and V is TRBV6-5; a weak D match, TRBD1 (7 bases). The V gene's germline CDR1 is MNHEY and CDR2 SVGAGI. This CDR3 is 14 amino acids long. V was shortened by 6 bases and J by 1 base, with 13 bases between the two germline ends. Written as DNA, the CDR3 is TGTGCCAGCAGAAGACAGGGAGGTTCCTACGAGCAGTACTTC. Amino acids: CASRRQGGSYEQYF.

The chain uses TRBV12-3 or TRBV12-4 and TRBJ1-5; D call uncertain. V was trimmed by 4 bases and J by 5 bases, leaving 6 bases between them. The CDR3 is made up of 12 amino acids. CDR3 loop: CASSSVDQPQHF. DNA of the CDR3: TGTGCCAGCAGTTCGGTCGATCAGCCCCAGCATTTT.

This chain links TRBV6-5 with TRBJ2-1; 7 bases align to TRBD1. J was trimmed by 3 bases and V by 6 bases; bases with no gene match: 2. Germline CDR1 MNHEY, CDR2 SVGAGI. The CDR3 is 13 residues long. CDR3 nucleotides: TGTGCCAGCAGCTGGACAGGCTACAATGAGCAGTTCTTC. Its translation is CASSWTGYNEQFF.

The V and J genes are TRBV2 and TRBJ1-4; D not resolved. This CDR3 region has 15 residues. Looked up from germline, CDR1 is SNHLY and CDR2 is FYNNEI. Trimming stripped 6 bases from V and 2 bases from J, with 13 bases between. CDR3 in DNA: TGTGCCAGCAGCGTAACGGGAGGCACTAATGAAAAACTGTTTTTT. Protein sequence: CASSVTGGTNEKLFF.

Turning to this clone: The junction differs from germline at one of its ends, possibly a read error. The CDR3 reads CASRGTGTTSSSF. DNA of the CDR3: TGTGCCAGCAGGGGCACAGGAACTACGAGTTCCTCCTTC. The chain has TRBV6-5 and TRBJ2-7, with a tentative D call TRBD1 (5 bases). Per germline, CDR1 MNHEY and CDR2 SVGAGI. The CDR3 has 13 residues.

The sample holds a few counts of this clone. The V call is TRBV3-1 (or the pseudogene TRBV3-2), the J call TRBJ2-7, with 8 bases fitting TRBD2. V gave up 6 bases and J gave up 0 bases; unmatched junction bases: 4. The CDR3 contains 14 residues. The germline V gene has CDR1 LGHDT and CDR2 YNNKEL (reference sequence). CDR3 in DNA: TGTGCCAGCAGGTTTAGCGGGAACTCCTACGAGCAGTACTTC. Its protein product is CASRFSGNSYEQYF.

The chain combines TRBV5-6 with TRBJ1-1; no clear D. This CDR3 comprises 16 residues. V was cut by 4 bases and J by 1 base, with 17 bases left in between. CDR1 is SGHDT and CDR2 is YYEEEE in the germline V gene. The CDR3 DNA reads TGTGCCAGCAGCCGGGCCGCCGGGGAATCGAACACTGAAGCTTTCTTT. This sequence encodes CASSRAAGESNTEAFF.